This TCR beta chain was sequenced in a study of shared clonotypes between healthy human individuals. The wider study: Donor composition was two women and a few men, aged 18 to 49.

The CDR3 is 16 residues long. Germline V gene sequence: CDR1 KGHSH, CDR2 LQKENI. Deletions cut 3 bases from V and 0 bases from J, with 12 bases between. Donors comprised only Caucasian adults living in Nashville, Tennessee. Measured with immunoSEQ multiplex PCR; TCRdb has only the in-frame clones, and not every one. Of under 600,000 clones in the sample, roughly 85% were seen once. This rearrangement joins TRBV18 to TRBJ1-5; tentatively, D is TRBD1 (5 bases). The specimen sequenced was PBMCs. This receptor was obtained from a woman between 40 and 55 years old in good health. Some clones in this sample may be carry-over from other donors' samples. As DNA, the CDR3 is TGTGCCAGCTCACCGGGCAGGGCCTCTAGCAATCAGCCCCAGCATTTT. Translation: CASSPGRASSNQPQHF.